This TCR beta chain was identified during a study of PD-1 blockade in classical Hodgkin lymphoma. The assay was immunoSEQ multiplex PCR, and TCRdb's table has in-frame clones only and misses some. The data hold more than 70,000 clones, with about nine tenths observed a single time. Relapses following autologous stem cell transplantation were seen in all patients, with brentuximab vedotin exposure varying. Germline V gene data show CDR1 as SGHVS and CDR2 as FNYEAQ. The V end lost 5 bases, the J end lost 10 bases, and 21 bases lay between the germline ends. The CDR3 has 15 residues. This TCR was sampled from a human donor with classical Hodgkin lymphoma. Material: peripheral blood mononuclear cells (PBMCs), obtained before the second cycle of nivolumab. V and J are TRBV7-6 and TRBJ2-1, with a possible D match to TRBD2 (6 bases). CDR3 nucleotides: TGTGCCAGCAGCCTGAGACTAGTTCGTCGGCTCGAGCAGTTCTTC. Amino acids: CASSLRLVRRLEQFF.